This entry features one TCR beta chain sequence. Its antigen remains unknown. The data stem from a study of cytomegalovirus exposure and HLA in healthy donors. Study overall: Most donors, roughly 77% of over 350 genotyped, fell in the Caucasian-associated ancestry cluster.

Notes on the study in general: Reported performance of the classifier showed diagnosis of cytomegalovirus status with high specificity and sensitivity. The productive fraction for most TCR beta V segments was about 87% or about 30% in an earlier analysis.

Germline CDR1 is SGHDN and CDR2 is FVKESK. The V end was cut by 4 bases, the J end by 5 bases, with 5 bases between. This CDR3 comprises 11 residues. Vbeta (60) and Jbeta (13) primers were used in the PCR. Profiled with immunoSEQ multiplex PCR; TCRdb holds only in-frame clones, not every one. The table has about 140,000 clones, 60% to 85% seen once. This chain joins TRBV14 and TRBJ2-5; D not resolved. The TCR sequence derives from a man aged 35 to 55 in good health and CMV-seronegative. The sequencing sample was made of PBMCs. The CDR3 spells CASSLGETQYF. The CDR3, as DNA: TGTGCCAGCAGCCTGGGCGAGACCCAGTACTTC.